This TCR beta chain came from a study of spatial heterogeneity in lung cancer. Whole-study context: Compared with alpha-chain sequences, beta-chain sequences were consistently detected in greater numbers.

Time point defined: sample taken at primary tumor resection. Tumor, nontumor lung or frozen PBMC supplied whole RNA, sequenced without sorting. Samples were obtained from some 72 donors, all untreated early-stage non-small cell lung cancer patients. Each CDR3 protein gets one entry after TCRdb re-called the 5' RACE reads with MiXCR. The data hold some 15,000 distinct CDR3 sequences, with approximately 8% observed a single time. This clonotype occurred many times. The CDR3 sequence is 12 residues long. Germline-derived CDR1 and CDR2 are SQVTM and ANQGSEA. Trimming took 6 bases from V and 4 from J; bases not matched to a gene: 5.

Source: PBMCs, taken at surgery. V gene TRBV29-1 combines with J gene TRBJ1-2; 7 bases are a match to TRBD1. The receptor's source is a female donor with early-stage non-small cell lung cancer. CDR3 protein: CSVRQGGYGYTF. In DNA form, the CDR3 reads TGCAGCGTCCGACAGGGTGGCTATGGCTACACCTTC.